This T cell receptor (beta chain) was observed in a study of shared clonotypes between healthy human individuals. Libraries were prepared by immunoSEQ multiplex PCR; TCRdb keeps only in-frame clonotypes and omits some of them. The sample lists roughly 1,000,000 clones; more than 75% were seen once. Losses at the gene ends were 4 bases for V and 2 bases for J; bases not matched to a gene: 4. From germline, CDR1 is SGHRS and CDR2 YFSETQ. This CDR3 is 15 amino acids long. The chain employs TRBV5-1 and TRBJ2-1; 9 nucleotides line up with TRBD2. Sequenced material: memory CD4+ T cells from PBMCs. As to subset: CD45RA-negative fraction. This TCR came from a man aged 18 to 35 in good health. Some clones in this sample may be carry-over from other donors' samples. Written as DNA, the CDR3 is TGCGCCAGCAGCCCTACTAGCGGGCCCTACAATGAGCAGTTCTTC. Protein: CASSPTSGPYNEQFF. The full variable domain, with the rest looked up from reference TRBV5-1 and TRBJ2-1, is KAGVTQTPRYLIKTRGQQVTLSCSPISGHRSVSWYQQTPGQGLQFLFEYFSETQRNKGNFPGRFSGRQFSNSRSEMNVSTLELGDSALYLCASSPTSGPYNEQFFGPGTRLTVL.